The 21 T cell receptor beta chains given below trace back to one sample, sequenced in a study of shared clonotypes between healthy human individuals. Assay used: immunoSEQ multiplex PCR; TCRdb lists only in-frame clones, some missing. The table records hundreds of thousands of clones, 74% of them present only once. Sample: memory CD4+ T cells sorted from blood. Subset described: CD45RA-negative fraction. These receptor sequences come from a woman in her 30s in good health.

V is TRBV29-1 and J is TRBJ2-7, with D unresolved. The V gene's germline CDR1 is SQVTM and CDR2 ANQGSEA. The ends were cut back, 6 bases at V and 5 bases at J, with 11 bases in the middle. The length of the CDR3 is 11 residues. This CDR3 is CSVATTHEQYF. CDR3 in DNA: TGCAGCGTCGCGACAACGCACGAGCAGTACTTC.

The chain recombines TRBV11-2 with TRBJ2-3; 9 bases are a match to TRBD2. CDR3 length: 16 amino acids. The ends lost 1 base at V and 3 bases at J; junction bases unmatched: 5. The V gene's germline CDR1 is SGHAT and CDR2 FQNNGV. The CDR3 region is CASSLGAGGMTDTQYF. CDR3 DNA sequence: TGTGCCAGCAGCTTAGGGGCGGGAGGGATGACAGATACGCAGTATTTT.

The rearrangement links TRBV7-2 to TRBJ2-5; 7 positions agree with TRBD1. V lost 6 bases, J lost 3 bases, and 10 bases stayed unmatched. Germline V gene sequence: CDR1 SGHTA, CDR2 FQGNSA. The CDR3 is 15 residues long. Here the CDR3 reads CASRVPRGLEETQYF. The CDR3 nucleotides are TGTGCCAGCAGAGTACCGAGGGGGCTAGAAGAGACCCAGTACTTC.

The chain uses TRBV6-4 and TRBJ1-2; D unresolved. Looked up from germline, CDR1 is MRHNA and CDR2 is SNTAGT. The CDR3 contains 15 residues. V lost 0 bases and J 0 bases, leaving 8 bases between the germline ends. The DNA for the CDR3 is TGTGCCAGCAGTGACTCTCCCTCAGCTAACTATGGCTACACCTTC. It translates to CASSDSPSANYGYTF.

The CDR3 region has the DNA TGCGCCAGCAGCCTAGGGGTGGACAGCGGATCGGAAAAACTGTTTTTT. It codes for CASSLGVDSGSEKLFF. This rearrangement joins TRBV5-1 to TRBJ1-4; possible D gene TRBD1, 6 bases. The CDR3 totals 16 residues. With 4 bases removed from V and 8 bases from J, the gap between germline ends came to 21 bases. Germline CDR1 is SGHRS and CDR2 is YFSETQ.

This clone was observed once. This rearrangement joins TRBV11-2 to TRBJ2-7; D may be TRBD1 (5 bases). Trimming removed 1 base from V and 2 bases from J, with 12 bases in between. This CDR3 spans 15 amino acids. The germline CDR1 and CDR2 sequences are SGHAT and FQNNGV. The CDR3 spells CASSLVRVRAYEQYF. For the CDR3, the DNA is TGTGCCAGCAGCTTAGTCCGGGTCAGGGCCTACGAGCAGTACTTC.

CDR3 sequence: CASGDPTLRNTEAFF. CDR3 sequence (DNA): TGTGCCAGCGGGGACCCTACCCTTCGTAACACTGAAGCTTTCTTT. The J gene is TRBJ1-1, the V gene TRBV28, with D possibly TRBD1 on 5 matching bases. V lost 8 bases and J 2 bases, leaving 18 bases between the germline ends. The length of the CDR3 is 15 residues. Germline values: CDR1 MDHEN, CDR2 SYDVKM.

The V call is TRBV6-4, the J call TRBJ1-5, with D hard to call. The CDR3 spans 13 residues. The germline CDR1 and CDR2 sequences are MRHNA and SNTAGT. Trimming removed 4 bases from V and 5 bases from J, with 9 bases in between. CDR3 in DNA: TGTGCCAGCAGTGCCTCGGAGGATCAGCCCCAGCATTTT. Translation gives CASSASEDQPQHF.

This clone showed up many times. This chain joins TRBV7-2 and TRBJ1-5; no firm D call. Trimming took off 1 base at V and 3 bases at J, with 10 bases between the two ends. This CDR3 is 15 amino acids long. CDR1 and CDR2 from the germline V gene are SGHTA and FQGNSA. The CDR3 bases are TGTGCCAGCAGCTTAGATAGCACTCCCAATCAGCCCCAGCATTTT. The encoded protein is CASSLDSTPNQPQHF.

V is TRBV2 and J is TRBJ2-2, with 9 bases that match TRBD1. The CDR3 contains 13 residues. Unmatched junction bases numbered 3, after V lost 6 bases and J lost 7 bases. CDR1 and CDR2 (germline): SNHLY, FYNNEI. This CDR3 is CASRGQGIGELFF. The CDR3 coding sequence is TGTGCCAGCAGAGGACAGGGGATCGGGGAGCTGTTTTTT.

This clone occurred a few times. J is TRBJ1-1 and V is TRBV7-9; D remains unclear. Trimming left V 1 base short and J 3 bases short, with 12 bases between. The V gene's germline CDR1 is SEHNR and CDR2 FQNEAQ (reference sequence). CDR3 size: 15 residues. The CDR3 reads CASSLVFRDYTEAFF. DNA for the CDR3: TGTGCCAGCAGCTTAGTATTTCGGGATTACACTGAAGCTTTCTTT.

The genes are TRBV27 and TRBJ2-4; D not certain. Trimming pared 5 bases from V and 12 bases from J, leaving 20 bases between. Germline V lookup: CDR1 MNHEY, CDR2 SMNVEV (reference sequence). This CDR3 is built from 14 residues. CDR3 DNA sequence: TGTGCCAGCAGTGGACGGACCTTAGACAAGTCTCAGTACTTC. Amino acid sequence: CASSGRTLDKSQYF.

This sequence joins TRBV5-1 and TRBJ2-7, with 8 bases matching TRBD2. Germline V gene data show CDR1 as SGHRS and CDR2 as YFSETQ. V lost 4 bases, J lost 6 bases, and 9 bases stayed unmatched. The CDR3 has 14 residues. CDR3 in DNA: TGCGCCAGCAGCCAGGGACTAGAACACGGCGAGCAGTACTTC. This codes for CASSQGLEHGEQYF.

The chain employs TRBV5-5 and TRBJ2-1; D is unresolved. This CDR3 has 16 residues. Per the germline V gene, CDR1 is SGHKS and CDR2 is YYEKEE (reference sequence). The V gene lost 0 bases and the J gene lost 4 bases, with 14 bases spanning the gap. The CDR3 nucleotides read TGTGCCAGCAGCTTGGTTTTATCGGGCAAGTACAATGAGCAGTTCTTC. Protein product: CASSLVLSGKYNEQFF. The full variable domain, rest sourced from reference TRBV5-5 and TRBJ2-1, is DAGVTQSPTHLIKTRGQQVTLRCSPISGHKSVSWYQQVLGQGPQFIFQYYEKEERGRGNFPDRFSARQFPNYSSELNVNALLLGDSALYLCASSLVLSGKYNEQFFGPGTRLTVL.

The chain couples TRBV2 to TRBJ1-5; D uncertain. The V and J ends lost 4 bases and 4 bases respectively, with 11 bases between them. The CDR3 sequence is 14 residues long. Per germline, CDR1 SNHLY and CDR2 FYNNEI. CDR3 sequence: CASSAARSNQPQHF. The CDR3 DNA follows: TGTGCCAGCAGTGCGGCCAGGTCAAATCAGCCCCAGCATTTT.

The chain recombines TRBV6-6 with TRBJ2-5, with TRBD2 matching over 7 bases. The J call is doubtful: the DNA matches TRBJ2-7 better. Per the germline V gene, CDR1 is MNHNY and CDR2 is SVGAGI (reference sequence). This CDR3 is built from 15 residues. The CDR3 here is CASSYSGGGTYEQYF. CDR3 DNA: TGTGCCAGCAGTTACTCGGGCGGGGGTACCTACGAGCAGTACTTC.

The DNA of the CDR3 is TGTGCCACCGGACTAGCGGGAGCCTCCTCCTACAATGAGCAGTTCTTC. It yields the protein CATGLAGASSYNEQFF. The chain uses TRBV28 and TRBJ2-1, with TRBD2 matching 13 bases. The CDR3 totals 16 residues. V was clipped by 10 bases and J by 0 bases; unmatched bases: 6. Germline CDR1 MDHEN, CDR2 SYDVKM.

This clone has just a few counts. V gene TRBV4-2 combines with J gene TRBJ1-3; no definite D call. The V gene's germline CDR1 is LGHNA and CDR2 YNFKEQ. This CDR3 is 15 amino acids long. V gave up 0 bases and J gave up 1 base, with 7 bases separating them. The CDR3 nucleotides are TGTGCCAGCAGCCAAGACGGGAATTCTGGAAACACCATATATTTT. Amino acid sequence: CASSQDGNSGNTIYF.

The rearrangement uses TRBV5-4 and TRBJ2-3; 12 bases agree with TRBD2. CDR1 is SGHNT and CDR2 is YYREEE in the germline V gene (reference sequence). Trimming removed 7 bases from V and 2 bases from J; junction bases left unmatched: 2. The CDR3 runs 14 residues. The CDR3 DNA is TGTGCCAGCCTAGCGGGAGGGATCACAGATACGCAGTATTTT. This encodes CASLAGGITDTQYF.

This chain links TRBV2 with TRBJ1-2, with D unclear. This CDR3 is built from 12 residues. Trimming removed 1 base at V and 5 bases at J, with 5 bases between. Germline V lookup: CDR1 SNHLY, CDR2 FYNNEI. The CDR3 DNA reads TGTGCCAGCAGTGAAGGGCAGTATGGCTACACCTTC. Its translation: CASSEGQYGYTF.

The chain carries TRBV6-5 and TRBJ2-3, with TRBD2 matching over 8 bases. Germline V gene lookup returns CDR1 MNHEY and CDR2 SVGAGI. V lost 7 bases and J lost 0; bases outside the gene matches: 6. The CDR3 has 15 residues. CDR3 bases: TGTGCCAGCACCTTTGGCGGGAGGAGCACAGATACGCAGTATTTT. Translated: CASTFGGRSTDTQYF.